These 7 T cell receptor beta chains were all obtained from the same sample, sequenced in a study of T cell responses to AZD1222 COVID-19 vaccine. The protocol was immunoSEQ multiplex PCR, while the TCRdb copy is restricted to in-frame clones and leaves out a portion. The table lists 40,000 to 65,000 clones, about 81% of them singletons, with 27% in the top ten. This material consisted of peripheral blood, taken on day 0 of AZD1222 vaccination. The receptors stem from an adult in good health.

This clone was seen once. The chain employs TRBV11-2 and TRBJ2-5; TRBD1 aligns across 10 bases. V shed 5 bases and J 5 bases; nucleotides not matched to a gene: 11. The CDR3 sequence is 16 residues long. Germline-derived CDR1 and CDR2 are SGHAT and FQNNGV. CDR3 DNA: TGTGCCAGCAGCCACCCACAGACAGGGGGCGGGGAGACCCAGTACTTC. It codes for CASSHPQTGGGETQYF.

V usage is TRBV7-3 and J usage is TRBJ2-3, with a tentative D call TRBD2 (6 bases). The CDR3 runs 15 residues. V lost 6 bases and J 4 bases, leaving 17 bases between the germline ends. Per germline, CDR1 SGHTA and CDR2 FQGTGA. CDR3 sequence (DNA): TGTGCCAGCAGTCCAACCACGGGGGAGGCAGATACGCAGTATTTT. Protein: CASSPTTGEADTQYF. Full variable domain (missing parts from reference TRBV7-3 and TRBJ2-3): GAGVSQTPSNKVTEKGKYVELRCDPISGHTALYWYRQSLGQGPEFLIYFQGTGAADDSGLPNDRFFAVRPEGSVSTLKIQRTERGDSAVYLCASSPTTGEADTQYFGPGTRLTVL.

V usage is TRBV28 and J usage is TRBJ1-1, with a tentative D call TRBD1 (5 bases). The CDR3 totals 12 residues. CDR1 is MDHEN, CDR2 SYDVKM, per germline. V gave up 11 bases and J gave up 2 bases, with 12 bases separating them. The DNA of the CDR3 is TGTGCCCTCGGGGCATCCAACACTGAAGCTTTCTTT. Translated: CALGASNTEAFF.

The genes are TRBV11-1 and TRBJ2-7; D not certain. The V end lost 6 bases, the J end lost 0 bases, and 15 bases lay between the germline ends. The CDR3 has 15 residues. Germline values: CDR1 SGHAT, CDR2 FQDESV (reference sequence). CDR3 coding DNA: TGTGCCAGCAGTCCCACGAGGACGAGCTCCTACGAGCAGTACTTC. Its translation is CASSPTRTSSYEQYF.

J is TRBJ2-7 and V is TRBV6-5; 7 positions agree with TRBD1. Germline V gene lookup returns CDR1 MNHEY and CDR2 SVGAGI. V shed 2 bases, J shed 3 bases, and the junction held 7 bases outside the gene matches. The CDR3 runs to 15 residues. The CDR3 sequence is CASSYTLGQNYEQYF. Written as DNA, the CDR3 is TGTGCCAGCAGTTACACGCTGGGACAGAACTACGAGCAGTACTTC.

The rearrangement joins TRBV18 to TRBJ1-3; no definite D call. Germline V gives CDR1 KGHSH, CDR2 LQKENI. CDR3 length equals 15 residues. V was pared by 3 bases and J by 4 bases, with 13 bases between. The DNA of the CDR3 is TGTGCCAGCTCACCGAGCTCCCTCACCGGAAACACCATATATTTT. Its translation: CASSPSSLTGNTIYF.

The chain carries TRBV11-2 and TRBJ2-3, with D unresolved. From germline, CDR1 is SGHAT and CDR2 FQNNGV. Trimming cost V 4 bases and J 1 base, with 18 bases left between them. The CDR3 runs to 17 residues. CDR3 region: CASSSILLPPGTDTQYF. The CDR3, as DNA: TGTGCCAGCAGCTCAATCCTTCTCCCACCTGGCACAGATACGCAGTATTTT.